One sample yielded the 20 T cell receptor beta chains listed below, sequenced in a study of CD8 T cells in ankylosing spondylitis. A single record per CDR3 protein comes from TCRdb applying MiXCR to the 5' RACE reads. Of about 300,000 distinct CDR3 sequences listed, around 21% are singletons. Material: blood, either unsorted or a sorted T cell fraction (not recorded which). The origin of the receptors is a female donor with ankylosing spondylitis or in good health (not recorded which).

The rearrangement joins TRBV6-5 to TRBJ2-7; 8 bases agree with TRBD1. The germline V gene has CDR1 MNHEY and CDR2 SVGAGI. V lost 0 bases and J lost 2; bases outside the gene matches: 3. The CDR3 runs 15 residues. CDR3 nucleotide sequence: TGTGCCAGCAGTTACTCGAGGACAGGGCCCTACGAGCAGTACTTC. Its protein product is CASSYSRTGPYEQYF.

This clonotype came up many times. The chain combines TRBV20-1 with TRBJ2-3, with D possibly matching TRBD2 (6 bases). The CDR3 extends over 15 amino acids. Per the germline V gene, CDR1 is DFQATT and CDR2 is SNEGSKA (reference sequence). Trimming shortened V by 2 bases and J by 0 bases, and 12 bases separated the two germline ends. The CDR3 loop reads CSARSGTSSTDTQYF. CDR3 bases: TGCAGTGCTAGATCTGGGACTTCGAGCACAGATACGCAGTATTTT.

This clonotype was observed a handful of times. The chain couples TRBV20-1 to TRBJ2-1, with TRBD2 matching over 8 bases. The CDR3 length is 14 residues. Losses at the gene ends were 4 bases for V and 0 bases for J; bases not matched to a gene: 2. Germline assignment: CDR1 DFQATT and CDR2 SNEGSKA (reference sequence). As DNA, the CDR3 is TGCAGTGCTACCGGGACTAGCTCCTACAATGAGCAGTTCTTC. Protein sequence: CSATGTSSYNEQFF.

The chain has TRBV20-1 and TRBJ2-4; D may be TRBD2 (5 bases). This CDR3 is 13 amino acids long. The germline V gene has CDR1 DFQATT and CDR2 SNEGSKA (reference sequence). The V gene lost 5 bases and the J gene lost 0 bases, with 8 bases spanning the gap. The CDR3 bases are TGCAGTGCTGGGAGTGTAGCCAAAAACATTCAGTACTTC. It is translated as CSAGSVAKNIQYF.

The gene calls are TRBV5-6 and TRBJ2-3; D remains unclear. V shed 2 bases and J shed 2 bases, with 15 bases lying between them. This CDR3 is built from 16 residues. Germline V lookup: CDR1 SGHDT, CDR2 YYEEEE. This CDR3 reads CASSFLWEGLTDTQYF. CDR3 nucleotides: TGTGCCAGCAGCTTCCTCTGGGAAGGTCTCACAGATACGCAGTATTTT.

The sample holds many counts of this clonotype. The chain joins TRBV12-3 or TRBV12-4 to TRBJ2-1; 12 nucleotides line up with TRBD2. CDR3 size: 15 residues. Trimming at V came to 7 bases and at J to 4 bases, leaving 5 bases not matched to a gene. Here the CDR3 DNA reads TGTGCCAGCACCCTAGGGACTAGCGGGTACAATGAGCAGTTCTTC. This sequence encodes CASTLGTSGYNEQFF.

This chain uses TRBV6-2 or TRBV6-3 with TRBJ2-1; TRBD2 matches 13 bases. The CDR3 has 14 amino acids. The germline gives CDR1 MNHEY, CDR2 SVGEGT. Unmatched junction bases numbered 2, after V lost 4 bases and J lost 8 bases. CDR3 residues: CASSFGTSGDEQFF. CDR3 nucleotide sequence: TGTGCCAGCAGTTTTGGGACTAGCGGGGATGAGCAGTTCTTC.

This rearrangement joins TRBV5-1 to TRBJ2-1; D is possibly TRBD1 (6 bases). The CDR3 totals 12 residues. Germline V gene lookup returns CDR1 SGHRS and CDR2 YFSETQ. Trimming stripped 8 bases from V and 6 bases from J, with 12 bases between. CDR3 nucleotides: TGCGCCAGTCACTCAGGGGCCAATGAGCAGTTCTTC. Its translation is CASHSGANEQFF.

This chain connects TRBV15 to TRBJ2-2, with D possibly being TRBD2 (6 bases). The CDR3 is 16 residues long. Germline CDR1 is LNHNV and CDR2 is YYDKDF (reference sequence). Trimming took 0 bases from V and 6 from J, leaving 14 bases between them. CDR3 bases: TGTGCCACCAGCAGAGATTCTGGGACTGGGGCCGGGGAGCTGTTTTTT. Translating it yields CATSRDSGTGAGELFF.

In this sample, this clonotype turned up a few times. The chain recombines TRBV7-3 with TRBJ1-2; D not certain. V was trimmed by 6 bases and J by 4 bases, leaving 12 bases between them. CDR3 length: 13 residues. Germline CDR1 and CDR2: SGHTA and FQGTGA. This CDR3 reads CASRSSVTYGYTF. The CDR3 DNA reads TGTGCCAGCAGGTCTTCAGTGACCTATGGCTACACCTTC.

The rearrangement joins TRBV9 to TRBJ2-1; 9 positions match TRBD2. The V gene end was trimmed by 0 bases and the J gene end by 0 bases; junction bases not matched to a gene: 4. The CDR3 covers 17 residues. Germline CDR1 is SGDLS and CDR2 is YYNGEE. For the CDR3, the DNA is TGTGCCAGCAGCGTAGTCCCAGCGGGAGGCTCCTACAATGAGCAGTTCTTC. It translates to CASSVVPAGGSYNEQFF. Full variable domain (missing parts from reference TRBV9 and TRBJ2-1): DSGVTQTPKHLITATGQRVTLRCSPRSGDLSVYWYQQSLDQGLQFLIQYYNGEERAKGNILERFSAQQFPDLHSELNLSSLELGDSALYFCASSVVPAGGSYNEQFFGPGTRLTVL.

This clonotype came up a few times. The chain has TRBV20-1 and TRBJ2-3, with 7 positions matching TRBD2. V shed 4 bases, J shed 6 bases, and the junction held 13 bases outside the gene matches. The CDR3 consists of 15 residues. CDR1 is DFQATT, CDR2 SNEGSKA, per germline (reference sequence). The CDR3 sequence: CSATTLRENRDTQYF. The CDR3 bases are TGCAGTGCTACTACTTTGCGGGAGAATAGGGATACGCAGTATTTT.

The genes are TRBV4-3 and TRBJ1-5; D gene unclear. Trimming left V 0 bases short and J 3 bases short, with 12 bases between. Looked up from germline, CDR1 is LGHNA and CDR2 is YSLEER. This CDR3 has 16 residues. CDR3: CASSQDLSVNNQPQHF. As DNA, the CDR3 is TGCGCCAGCAGCCAAGACTTGAGCGTAAACAATCAGCCCCAGCATTTT.

This clonotype appeared a few times. J is TRBJ1-3 and V is TRBV10-3; 9 nucleotides agree with TRBD1. V shed 3 bases, J shed 2 bases, and the junction held 8 bases outside the gene matches. The germline CDR1 and CDR2 sequences are ENHRY and SYGVKD. The CDR3 sequence is 17 residues long. The CDR3 sequence: CAISDPRTGVAGNTIYF. CDR3 coding DNA: TGTGCCATCAGTGACCCTCGGACAGGGGTAGCTGGAAACACCATATATTTT.

This chain links TRBV9 with TRBJ2-5, with 7 bases that match TRBD2. Unmatched junction bases numbered 3, after V lost 0 bases and J lost 1 base. In germline, CDR1 is SGDLS, CDR2 YYNGEE. The CDR3 totals 15 residues. CDR3 nucleotides: TGTGCCAGCAGCGTAGCTCCGGGGGGCCAAGAGACCCAGTACTTC. It codes for CASSVAPGGQETQYF.

The gene calls are TRBV5-1 and TRBJ2-1, with D possibly being TRBD1 (5 bases). Germline V gives CDR1 SGHRS, CDR2 YFSETQ. The CDR3 consists of 14 residues. Trimming removed 3 bases at V and 0 bases at J, with 7 bases between. This chain's CDR3 is CASSSTASYNEQFF. The CDR3, as DNA: TGCGCCAGCAGCTCGACAGCCTCCTACAATGAGCAGTTCTTC.

This clonotype was observed a few times. V usage is TRBV7-2 and J usage is TRBJ2-5; D remains ambiguous. The CDR3 spans 15 residues. Germline V lookup: CDR1 SGHTA, CDR2 FQGNSA. The ends were cut back, 5 bases at V and 2 bases at J, with 15 bases in the middle. CDR3 DNA sequence: TGTGCCAGCAGCACACACCAGGCCAGGCAAGAGACCCAGTACTTC. This encodes CASSTHQARQETQYF.

The chain employs TRBV3-1 and TRBJ2-5; no definite D call. The ends were cut back, 1 base at V and 6 bases at J, with 9 bases in the middle. The CDR3 spans 13 residues. Germline V gives CDR1 LGHDT, CDR2 YNNKEL (reference sequence). The CDR3 protein is CASSQGLEQTQYF. The CDR3 DNA reads TGTGCCAGCAGCCAAGGTCTCGAGCAGACCCAGTACTTC.

The CDR3 region is CSARNPFGDTQYF. The CDR3 nucleotides are TGCAGTGCTAGGAATCCGTTCGGAGATACGCAGTATTTT. The V call is TRBV20-1, the J call TRBJ2-3; no clear D. V was clipped by 3 bases and J by 5 bases, with 12 bases between them. The CDR3 extends over 13 amino acids. Germline V gene lookup returns CDR1 DFQATT and CDR2 SNEGSKA (reference sequence).

The V and J genes are TRBV12-3 or TRBV12-4 and TRBJ2-5; maybe TRBD2 (6 bases). Trimming took 1 base from V and 5 from J, leaving 8 bases between them. The CDR3 runs to 13 residues. The CDR3 bases are TGTGCCAGCAGTTTAGGGGGGGATGAGACCCAGTACTTC. Amino acids: CASSLGGDETQYF.